This TCR beta chain stems from a study of identical twins. Study-level points and caveats: Fewer insertions were carried by abundant cord blood beta clonotypes, but none was seen in memory repertoires.

For this clonotype: Its antigen is unknown.

The CDR3 is 15 residues long. Germline V gives CDR1 MNHEY, CDR2 SMNVEV (reference sequence). The trim removed 6 bases at V and 5 bases at J, leaving 9 bases unmatched. cDNA carried unique molecular identifiers, and a universal primer site was added by template switching. TCRdb re-analysed the 5' RACE reads in MiXCR, keeping a single row per CDR3 protein. The top ten hold approximately 0.89% of the sample, which has some 660,000 distinct CDR3 sequences, roughly 8% seen once. The donor group consisted entirely of healthy Caucasians. This same sample was also part of a study on yellow fever vaccine responses in identical twins.

Sequencing used PBMCs. The sequence was collected from a woman in her late teens or twenties in good health. The rearrangement joins TRBV27 to TRBJ2-1; TRBD2 aligns across 8 bases. The CDR3 DNA reads TGTGCCAGCAGAGTCGCGGGGGGCTGGAACAATGAGCAGTTCTTC. Its protein is CASRVAGGWNNEQFF.